These T cell receptor beta chains were read from a single sample in a study of cytomegalovirus exposure and HLA in healthy donors. Produced via immunoSEQ multiplex PCR; TCRdb's table is partial and in-frame only. This sample's clone table lists roughly 50,000 clones. The specimen was PBMCs. These TCRs come from a woman aged 60 to 75 in good health and CMV-seropositive. Both conserved end residues are part of each CDR3. Fields, in order: J gene, V gene, clone size, D gene, CDR3 protein, CDR3 DNA. The D gene is left open where the match is weak. Clone sizes are given selectively: once, few, many, or a class where the clone is expanded.

TRBJ1-1 TRBV14 NA TRBD1 CASSQGQGSVDTEAFF TGTGCCAGCAGCCAAGGACAGGGGTCGGTTGACACTGAAGCTTTCTTT
TRBJ2-7 TRBV6-5 NA TRBD1 CASSPGQTYEQYF TGTGCCAGCAGTCCGGGACAGACCTACGAGCAGTACTTC
TRBJ2-7 TRBV11-3 NA TRBD1 CASRKGAHEQYF TGTGCCAGCCGCAAGGGGGCCCACGAGCAGTACTTC
TRBJ2-7 TRBV5-1 NA TRBD1 CASSSDRGAYEQYF TGCGCCAGCAGCTCCGACAGGGGAGCCTACGAGCAGTACTTC
TRBJ1-2 TRBV19 NA NA CASSIPGNYGYTF TGTGCCAGTAGTATCCCAGGGAACTATGGCTACACCTTC
TRBJ1-1 TRBV6-5 NA TRBD1 CASSRTGEDTEAFF TGTGCCAGCTCCCGGACAGGGGAGGACACTGAAGCTTTCTTT
TRBJ2-1 TRBV29-1 NA TRBD1 CSVEAFDRGQFF TGCAGCGTTGAAGCTTTCGACAGGGGACAGTTCTTC
TRBJ2-1 TRBV7-2 NA NA CASSSPEYSYNEQFF TGTGCCAGCAGCTCTCCGGAGTACTCCTACAATGAGCAGTTCTTC
TRBJ2-2 TRBV14 NA TRBD1 CASSHYRGQGNGELFF TGTGCCAGCAGCCACTATCGGGGACAGGGCAACGGGGAGCTGTTTTTT
TRBJ2-7 TRBV7-2 NA TRBD1 CASSLPGQGRYEQYF TGTGCCAGCAGCTTACCGGGACAGGGGAGATACGAGCAGTACTTC
TRBJ1-5 TRBV10-1 NA NA CASRIDRYSNQPQHF TGCGCCAGCAGGATAGACAGGTATAGCAATCAGCCCCAGCATTTT
TRBJ1-5 TRBV6-6 NA NA CASSYSGAVNQPQHF TGTGCCAGCAGTTACTCAGGGGCTGTCAATCAGCCCCAGCATTTT
TRBJ2-5 TRBV7-2 NA NA CASSPQGMAQYF TGTGCCAGCAGCCCTCAGGGTATGGCCCAGTACTTC
TRBJ1-1 TRBV11-1 NA NA CASSLGWTAEAFF TGTGCCAGCAGCTTAGGTTGGACAGCTGAAGCTTTCTTT
TRBJ2-7 TRBV5-1 NA TRBD1 CASSRTGVSNEQYF TGCGCCAGCAGCCGGACAGGGGTCTCCAACGAGCAGTACTTC
TRBJ2-7 TRBV11-3 NA NA CASSLDNQRSSYEQYF TGTGCCAGCAGCTTAGATAACCAGCGGAGCTCCTACGAGCAGTACTTC
TRBJ2-7 TRBV29-1 NA NA CSVQRDNTRDEQYF TGCAGCGTGCAACGGGACAACACCCGGGACGAGCAGTACTTC
TRBJ1-3 TRBV6-5 NA TRBD1 CASRRQGAGGNTIYF TGTGCCAGCAGAAGACAGGGGGCAGGTGGAAACACCATATATTTT
TRBJ1-1 TRBV18 NA TRBD1 CASSPGQGNTEAFF TGTGCCAGCTCACCCGGACAGGGGAACACTGAAGCTTTCTTT
TRBJ1-2 TRBV18 NA NA CASSPSTEASYGYTF TGTGCCAGCTCACCGTCAACAGAAGCATCATATGGCTACACCTTC
TRBJ1-3 TRBV5-1 NA TRBD1 CASSLDDRGAGNTIYF TGCGCCAGCAGCTTGGATGACAGGGGAGCTGGAAACACCATATATTTT
TRBJ1-6 TRBV18 NA NA CASSDLAGRDNSPLHF TGTGCCAGCTCCGACCTCGCTGGGCGGGATAATTCACCCCTACACTTT
TRBJ1-2 TRBV5-1 NA TRBD1 CASSQPAGQGEGYTF TGCGCCAGCAGCCAACCGGCGGGACAGGGTGAGGGCTACACCTTC
TRBJ2-7 TRBV27 NA NA CASSSLGSSSYEQYF TGTGCCAGCAGTTCATTAGGGAGCAGCTCCTACGAGCAGTACTTC
TRBJ1-1 TRBV9 NA TRBD1 CASSLRTGAGEVAFF TGTGCCAGCAGCCTCAGGACAGGGGCGGGGGAAGTAGCTTTCTTT
TRBJ1-1 TRBV7-9 NA NA CASSLDKGGTEAFF TGTGCCAGCAGCTTAGACAAGGGAGGGACTGAAGCTTTCTTT
TRBJ1-5 TRBV2 NA NA CASSDMDSRGNQPQHF TGTGCCAGCAGCGATATGGACAGTCGGGGCAATCAGCCCCAGCATTTT
TRBJ1-5 TRBV28 NA NA CASRIVGQPQHF TGTGCCAGCAGAATCGTTGGCCAGCCCCAGCATTTT
TRBJ1-2 TRBV27 NA TRBD1 CASRGQGAGGYTF TGTGCCAGCAGGGGACAGGGGGCAGGTGGCTACACCTTC
TRBJ2-7 TRBV5-1 NA NA CASSPLSVGEQYF TGCGCCAGCAGCCCCCTCTCAGTTGGCGAGCAGTACTTC
TRBJ1-1 TRBV19 NA TRBD1 CASRTGQMLTEAFF TGTGCCAGTAGGACGGGACAGATGCTCACTGAAGCTTTCTTT
TRBJ1-3 TRBV6-5 NA TRBD1 CASSLGQGNGNTIYF TGTGCCAGCAGCCTTGGACAGGGGAACGGAAACACCATATATTTT
TRBJ1-1 TRBV5-1 NA TRBD1 CASSLGGGAAEAFF TGCGCCAGCAGCTTGGGAGGGGGCGCCGCTGAAGCTTTCTTT
TRBJ1-6 TRBV25-1 NA NA CASSGAPGTRNSPLHF TGTGCCAGCAGTGGGGCTCCCGGGACAAGGAATTCACCCCTACACTTT
TRBJ1-2 TRBV10-3 NA TRBD1 CAISRGQGDIYGYTF TGTGCCATCAGCCGGGGACAGGGGGACATCTATGGCTACACCTTC
TRBJ1-1 TRBV5-1 NA TRBD1 CASSLIGQGPNTKAFF TGCGCCAGCAGCTTGATAGGACAGGGTCCGAACACTAAAGCTTTCTTT
TRBJ2-2 TRBV5-1 NA NA CASTGEGTGELFF TGCGCCAGCACCGGGGAAGGAACCGGGGAGCTGTTTTTT
TRBJ1-2 TRBV28 medium-sized TRBD1 CASSTGTGGFNYGYTF TGTGCCAGCAGTACCGGGACAGGGGGGTTTAACTATGGCTACACCTTC
TRBJ2-7 TRBV11-2 NA NA CASSLEAGLSYEQYF TGTGCCAGCAGCTTAGAGGCAGGGCTCTCCTACGAGCAGTACTTC
TRBJ1-6 TRBV6-1 NA NA CASLEGVGSPLHF TGTGCCAGCCTGGAAGGGGTAGGTTCACCCCTCCACTTT
TRBJ2-5 TRBV28 NA TRBD2 CASRPTSGVETQYF TGTGCCAGCAGGCCCACTAGCGGGGTAGAGACCCAGTACTTC
TRBJ1-4 TRBV13 NA NA CASSQGLKNLFF TGTGCCAGCAGCCAGGGACTCAAGAACCTGTTTTTT
TRBJ1-2 TRBV5-1 NA NA CASSLLAGEGANYGYTF TGCGCCAGCAGCTTACTGGCAGGGGAGGGGGCTAACTATGGCTACACCTTC
TRBJ1-1 TRBV10-3 NA NA CAIRGGREGTEAFF TGTGCCATCAGGGGAGGGAGGGAGGGAACTGAAGCTTTCTTT
TRBJ1-1 TRBV11-3 NA NA CASSLGGGGTEAFF TGTGCCAGCAGCTTAGGGGGTGGGGGGACTGAAGCTTTCTTT
TRBJ1-4 TRBV10-3 NA NA CAISGPQEKLFF TGTGCCATCAGTGGTCCTCAGGAAAAACTGTTTTTT
TRBJ1-1 TRBV19 NA TRBD1 CASSRTGETEAFF TGTGCCAGTAGTAGGACAGGGGAAACTGAAGCTTTCTTT
TRBJ2-3 TRBV5-1 NA NA CASSLGLSGGLLTDTQYF TGCGCCAGCAGTTTGGGATTGTCCGGGGGTCTTCTCACAGATACGCAGTATTTT